This is a list of T cell receptor beta chains from one sample in a study of T cells in localized non-small cell lung cancer. Assay: immunoSEQ multiplex PCR; the TCRdb copy retains only in-frame clones and omits some. The sample holds approximately 2,000 clones, about 23% seen once. This specimen consisted of normal lung tissue next to the tumor, obtained before any cancer treatment. The source is a female donor at least 60 years old with stage II lung adenocarcinoma. CDR3s include the opening cysteine and the closing phenylalanine or tryptophan. Fields, in order: J gene, clone size, V gene, CDR3 length, D gene, CDR3 DNA, CDR3 protein. A D gene is named only where the DNA matches it firmly. Not all rows give a size; the values are once, few, many and, for expanded clones, a class.

>TRBJ1-4|.|TRBV11-3|15|TRBD1
TGTGCCAGCAGCCGTAACAGGGGGTCTAATGAAAAACTGTTTTTT
CASSRNRGSNEKLFF
>TRBJ2-1|.|TRBV19|15|.
TGTGCCAGTAGTATGAGGGACGCAACCTACAATGAGCAGTTCTTC
CASSMRDATYNEQFF
>TRBJ2-2|medium-sized|TRBV11-3|15|.
TGTGCCAGCAGCGGCTCCGTCGCGAACACCGGGGAGCTGTTTTTT
CASSGSVANTGELFF
>TRBJ2-7|few|TRBV2|14|.
TGTGCCAGCAGTGAACGGGGGGCAGGCGACGAGCAGTACTTC
CASSERGAGDEQYF
>TRBJ1-4|.|TRBV30|13|TRBD1
TGTGCCTGGGGGACAGGGACTAATGAAAAACTGTTTTTT
CAWGTGTNEKLFF
>TRBJ1-4|.|TRBV6-8|14|TRBD1
TGTGCCAGCAGTGGACAGGGAAAAGATGAAAAACTGTTTTTT
CASSGQGKDEKLFF
>TRBJ1-3|few|TRBV11-3|14|.
TGTGCCAGCAGCTTGGTAGGGACGGGAAACACCATATATTTT
CASSLVGTGNTIYF
>TRBJ2-5|.|TRBV6-8|17|.
TGTGCCAGCAGTTACTCCGTCACAGGGCGGCGGCAAGAGACCCAGTACTTC
CASSYSVTGRRQETQYF
>TRBJ2-5|medium-sized|TRBV11-3|16|TRBD1
TGTGCCAGCAGCCAGGACAGGGGCCTTGCTGGAGAGACCCAGTACTTC
CASSQDRGLAGETQYF
>TRBJ2-5|.|TRBV11-3|15|.
TGTGCCAGCAGCCCCGGCACGGAATTCCAAGAGACCCAGTACTTC
CASSPGTEFQETQYF
>TRBJ2-2|.|TRBV5-1|15|.
TGCGCCAGCAGCTTGGTAGCCCTTAGGCGCGGGGAGCTGTTTTTT
CASSLVALRRGELFF
>TRBJ2-7|few|TRBV18|12|.
TGTGCCAGCTCTCAGGACTCCTACGAGCAGTACTTC
CASSQDSYEQYF
>TRBJ2-1|.|TRBV19|13|.
TGTGCCAGTAGTGCTAATTGGGGCAATGAGCAGTTCTTC
CASSANWGNEQFF
>TRBJ2-2|medium-sized|TRBV19|15|TRBD1
TGTGCCAGTAGTATTAGGACAGGGGACACCGGGGAGCTGTTTTTT
CASSIRTGDTGELFF
>TRBJ1-2|.|TRBV30|16|TRBD1
TGTGCCTGGAGTGTCCGAGGGGGCCTGCCCAACTATGGCTACACCTTC
CAWSVRGGLPNYGYTF
>TRBJ2-7|once|TRBV28|12|.
TGTGCCAGCAGTTTACTGCCGACGGAGCAGTACTTC
CASSLLPTEQYF
>TRBJ2-1|large|TRBV19|13|.
TGTGCCAGTAGTATGCAGGGTCCTTATGAGCAGTTCTTC
CASSMQGPYEQFF
>TRBJ2-2|few|TRBV6-8|13|.
TGTGCCAGCACTGAAAGAAAGAACGGGGAGCTGTTTTTT
CASTERKNGELFF
>TRBJ2-1|.|TRBV30|15|TRBD2
TGTGCCTGGAGTCTCCGACTAGCGGGAGACAATGAGCAGTTCTTC
CAWSLRLAGDNEQFF
>TRBJ2-3|once|TRBV29-1|12|.
TGCAGCGCTCAGACTGGCTCCGATACGCAGTATTTT
CSAQTGSDTQYF
>TRBJ1-4|few|TRBV6-8|14|.
TGTGCCAGCAGTATCAGGGCAACTAATGAAAAACTGTTTTTT
CASSIRATNEKLFF
>TRBJ1-1|few|TRBV11-3|15|TRBD1
TGTGCCAGCAGCTCTGGACAGGGCGCGAACACTGAAGCTTTCTTT
CASSSGQGANTEAFF
>TRBJ2-1|medium-sized|TRBV11-3|16|.
TGTGCCAGCAGCTTAATTAGTGATCCCTCCTACAATGAGCAGTTCTTC
CASSLISDPSYNEQFF
>TRBJ1-5|.|TRBV19|13|.
TGTGCCAGCACAGACACCGTGAATCAGCCCCAGCATTTT
CASTDTVNQPQHF
>TRBJ1-1|few|TRBV5-1|14|TRBD1
TGCGCCAGTCGACAGGGGGACCTCTACGCTGAAGCTTTCTTT
CASRQGDLYAEAFF
>TRBJ2-3|.|TRBV19|18|TRBD2
TGTGCCAGTAGTCGGGGCGGAACGGGGGGGAGAGGGACAGATACGCAGTATTTT
CASSRGGTGGRGTDTQYF
>TRBJ2-3|few|TRBV5-1|14|.
TGCGCCAGCGGAGCTGGGGGGGGCCTAGGTACGCAGTATTTT
CASGAGGGLGTQYF
>TRBJ2-2|.|TRBV11-3|16|.
TGTGCCAGCAGCTTCGAGACGCTCTGGGAGACCGGGGAGCTGTTTTTT
CASSFETLWETGELFF
>TRBJ1-2|few|TRBV25-1|13|.
TGTGCCAGCATGGACAGCTTCAATTATGGCTACACCTTC
CASMDSFNYGYTF
>TRBJ1-1|.|TRBV28|14|TRBD1
TGTGCCAGCAGTTCGGGACAGGCGATAGCTGAAGCTTTCTTT
CASSSGQAIAEAFF
>TRBJ2-5|few|TRBV11-3|15|.
TGTGCCAGCAGTTACCGGGACGGCTACCAACAGACCCAGTACTTC
CASSYRDGYQQTQYF
>TRBJ2-1|.|TRBV18|12|.
TGTGCCAGCTCACCCCTTAGGGATGAGCAGTTCTTC
CASSPLRDEQFF
>TRBJ2-2|few|TRBV11-3|14|.
TGTGCCAGCAGCTTACGCAGGAACACCGGGGAGCTGTTTTTT
CASSLRRNTGELFF
>TRBJ1-1|few|TRBV19|14|TRBD1
TGTGCCAGTAGTGATGACAGGGTCGTCACTGAAGCTTTCTTT
CASSDDRVVTEAFF
>TRBJ1-2|few|TRBV15|14|.
TGTGCCACCAGCAGAGATAACAGGGTGGCTGGCTACACCTTC
CATSRDNRVAGYTF
>TRBJ1-1|hyperexpanded|TRBV9|14|.
TGTGCCAGCAGTGAAACGGCAGGGAGCACTGAAGCTTTCTTT
CASSETAGSTEAFF
>TRBJ1-3|few|TRBV9|16|.
TGTGCCAGCAGCGTAGGGACACTTTCCTCTGGAAACACCATATATTTT
CASSVGTLSSGNTIYF
>TRBJ2-5|.|TRBV10-3|14|.
TGTGCCATCAGTGAGAAAGTGGGCCCCGGGACCCAGTACTTC
CAISEKVGPGTQYF
>TRBJ1-1|few|TRBV28|16|TRBD1
TGTGCCTCAATGGGGACAGGCCTCCTCCGGGGGACTGAAGCTTTCTTT
CASMGTGLLRGTEAFF
>TRBJ2-7|.|TRBV29-1|14|TRBD1
TGCAGCGTTGGGACAGGGGGGAGCTCCTACGAGCAGTACTTC
CSVGTGGSSYEQYF
>TRBJ2-5|few|TRBV18|14|.
TGTGCCAGCTCACCAAACACCGGTAGGGAGACCCAGTACTTC
CASSPNTGRETQYF
>TRBJ1-1|.|TRBV5-1|15|.
TGCGCCAGCAGCTTAGGGGGGGCGCGGAACACTGAAGCTTTCTTT
CASSLGGARNTEAFF
>TRBJ2-5|.|TRBV9|15|.
TGTGCCAGCAGCACATGGACAGCACCTCATGAGACCCAGTACTTC
CASSTWTAPHETQYF
>TRBJ1-5|few|TRBV10-2|13|.
TGCGCCAGCAGCTTTGGGGGAGAGCAGCCCCAGCATTTT
CASSFGGEQPQHF
>TRBJ2-1|medium-sized|TRBV4-1|16|TRBD2
TGCGCCAGCAGCGCCCATGCTAGCGGAGCCTACAATGAGCAGTTCTTC
CASSAHASGAYNEQFF
>TRBJ1-1|.|TRBV30|13|.
TGTGCCTGGAGTGGAAGGGGTGTAACTGAAGCTTTCTTT
CAWSGRGVTEAFF
>TRBJ2-5|.|TRBV7-6|16|.
TGTGCCAGCAGCTTCTACGGGACGGTGGAGGAAGAGACCCAGTACTTC
CASSFYGTVEEETQYF
>TRBJ2-2|medium-sized|TRBV9|14|.
TGTGCCAGCAGCGTCGGTCCAAGCACCGGGGAGCTGTTTTTT
CASSVGPSTGELFF
>TRBJ2-7|.|TRBV11-3|14|.
TGTGCCAGCAGCTTTGAAGGGCAGTCCTACGAGCAGTACTTC
CASSFEGQSYEQYF
>TRBJ1-4|medium-sized|TRBV6-8|14|TRBD1
TGTGCCAGCAGTTCCGGGACAGGGTTGGGAAAACTGTTTTTT
CASSSGTGLGKLFF
>TRBJ1-5|large|TRBV19|13|.
TGTGCCAGTAGTATAGACCTGGCCGCTCCCCAGCATTTT
CASSIDLAAPQHF
>TRBJ2-2|.|TRBV9|14|.
TGTGCCAGCAGTTTTCGGGGAGACACCGGGGAGCTGTTTTTT
CASSFRGDTGELFF
>TRBJ1-5|.|TRBV19|13|.
TGTGCCAGTAGTATAGATCGTAAGCAGCCCCAGCATTTT
CASSIDRKQPQHF
>TRBJ2-1|medium-sized|TRBV9|15|TRBD2
TGTGCCAGCAGCCCAGTTGGACTAGCGGGAGTTGAGCAGTTCTTC
CASSPVGLAGVEQFF